One sample yielded the 25 T cell receptor beta chains listed below, sequenced in a study of cytomegalovirus exposure and HLA in healthy donors. The PCR contained 60 Vbeta and 13 Jbeta primers. Sequenced by immunoSEQ multiplex PCR; TCRdb stores in-frame clones only, minus some. The table includes approximately 150,000 clones, roughly 80% detected once. Sequencing was performed on PBMCs. The receptors stem from a female donor in good health and CMV-seronegative.

The chain recombines TRBV28 with TRBJ2-6; 8 nucleotides match TRBD1. The V gene end was trimmed by 8 bases and the J gene end by 4 bases; junction bases not matched to a gene: 7. Germline V gene sequence: CDR1 MDHEN, CDR2 SYDVKM. The CDR3 covers 15 residues. The CDR3 nucleotides are TGTGCCAGCTTTAACAGGGGGGTCGGGGCCAACGTCCTGACTTTC. Residues: CASFNRGVGANVLTF.

The J gene is TRBJ2-7, the V gene TRBV7-6, with 11 bases that match TRBD1. There are 15 residues in the CDR3. The J segment lost 7 bases and the V segment lost 5 bases, leaving 10 bases of the junction unmatched. Germline V gives CDR1 SGHVS, CDR2 FNYEAQ. The CDR3 DNA sequence: TGTGCCAGCAGCCAGGGCGGACAGGGGGCAGGGGAGCAGTACTTC. Its protein product is CASSQGGQGAGEQYF.

This clone was counted only a few times. This rearrangement joins TRBV19 to TRBJ2-3; TRBD2 matches 10 bases. The CDR3 is 14 amino acids. The germline V gene encodes CDR1 LNHDA and CDR2 SQIVND (reference sequence). J gave up 0 bases and V 9 bases, and 3 bases lay outside the gene matches. The CDR3 nucleotides read TGTGCCAGCAGGACTAGCGGAAGCACAGATACGCAGTATTTT. Its protein product is CASRTSGSTDTQYF.

The V gene is TRBV4-3, the J gene TRBJ1-1; a weak D match, TRBD1 (5 bases). CDR1 and CDR2 (germline): LGHNA, YSLEER. CDR3 length: 16 residues. Trimming took 0 bases from V and 6 from J, leaving 17 bases between them. Here the CDR3 DNA reads TGCGCCAGCAGCCAAGATCTCGGGCAGGGTAGGGCTGAAGCTTTCTTT. Its protein is CASSQDLGQGRAEAFF.

This clone was picked up a small number of times. V usage is TRBV6-5 and J usage is TRBJ1-1; D is possibly TRBD1 (6 bases). Trimming removed 5 bases from V and 1 base from J, with 14 bases in between. The CDR3 loop spans 15 amino acids. The germline gives CDR1 MNHEY, CDR2 SVGAGI. The DNA for the CDR3 is TGTGCCAGCAGTCCGCGACAGGCGGGGAACACTGAAGCTTTCTTT. Amino acids: CASSPRQAGNTEAFF.

This chain uses TRBV25-1 with TRBJ2-5; tentative D call: TRBD2 (6 bases). CDR3 length equals 13 residues. Trimming stripped 3 bases from V and 5 bases from J, with 10 bases between. Germline V CDR1 and CDR2: MGHDK, SYGVNS. CDR3 in amino acids: CASSEAGRETQYF. The CDR3 nucleotides are TGTGCCAGCAGTGAGGCAGGGAGGGAGACCCAGTACTTC.

The V call is TRBV30, the J call TRBJ1-2; a weak D match, TRBD1 (6 bases). Germline V CDR1 and CDR2: GTSNPN, SVGIG (reference sequence). V was trimmed by 0 bases and J by 4 bases, leaving 12 bases between them. This CDR3 has 14 amino acids. The CDR3 here is CAWSVQGSFYGYTF. For the CDR3, the DNA is TGTGCCTGGAGTGTACAGGGATCCTTCTATGGCTACACCTTC.

This clone was picked up a small number of times. This chain links TRBV7-9 with TRBJ2-7; D is possibly TRBD1 (5 bases). Germline-derived CDR1 and CDR2 are SEHNR and FQNEAQ (reference sequence). The CDR3 consists of 15 residues. V dropped 6 bases and J dropped 5 bases, with 20 bases sitting between them. The CDR3 sequence is CASRVRRQGNNEQYF. Written as DNA, the CDR3 is TGTGCCAGCAGGGTCCGCAGGCAGGGAAACAACGAGCAGTACTTC.

The chain employs TRBV28 and TRBJ2-5, with D possibly matching TRBD2 (5 bases). The better agreement between TRBJ2-7 and the DNA end casts doubt on the J call. Germline assignment: CDR1 MDHEN and CDR2 SYDVKM. This CDR3 has 14 amino acids. In DNA, the CDR3 is TGTGCCAGCTTAGCAGACGGAGGAGCCTACGAGCAGTACTTC. This encodes CASLADGGAYEQYF.

J is TRBJ1-1 and V is TRBV2, with a possible D match to TRBD1 (5 bases). The CDR3 loop spans 14 amino acids. CDR1 is SNHLY and CDR2 is FYNNEI in the germline V gene. Trimming shortened V by 3 bases and J by 3 bases, and 11 bases separated the two germline ends. CDR3 residues: CASSDPGQDTEAFF. CDR3 in DNA: TGTGCCAGCAGTGACCCAGGGCAGGACACTGAAGCTTTCTTT. The variable domain in full, with the rest retrieved from reference TRBV2 and TRBJ1-1, is EPEVTQTPSHQVTQMGQEVILRCVPISNHLYFYWYRQILGQKVEFLVSFYNNEISEKSEIFDDQFSVERPDGSNFTLKIRSTKLEDSAMYFCASSDPGQDTEAFFGQGTRLTVV.

The chain carries TRBV4-3 and TRBJ1-5; D is perhaps TRBD1 (5 bases). Trimming shortened V by 0 bases and J by 2 bases, and 17 bases separated the two germline ends. Germline-derived CDR1 and CDR2 are LGHNA and YSLEER. CDR3 length: 18 residues. The CDR3 DNA reads as TGCGCCAGCAGCCAAGATTTAATCAGGGCCGGAGGCAATCAGCCCCAGCATTTT. Translating gives CASSQDLIRAGGNQPQHF.

The rearrangement links TRBV15 to TRBJ1-2; 7 bases are shared with TRBD1. Trimming at V came to 5 bases and at J to 8 bases, leaving 8 bases not matched to a gene. The CDR3 is made up of 13 amino acids. Germline V gene data show CDR1 as LNHNV and CDR2 as YYDKDF (reference sequence). The CDR3 DNA sequence: TGTGCCACCAGCCCTGCGACAGGGATCGGCTACACCTTC. Translated, it gives CATSPATGIGYTF.

The CDR3: CASSQAAGDDNEQFF. The CDR3 DNA is TGCGCCAGCAGCCAAGCAGCGGGAGACGACAATGAGCAGTTCTTC. This rearrangement joins TRBV4-1 to TRBJ2-1; 8 bases fit TRBD2. The CDR3 contains 15 residues. The trim removed 1 base at V and 5 bases at J, leaving 4 bases unmatched. Per germline, CDR1 MGHRA and CDR2 YSYEKL.

The chain uses TRBV19 and TRBJ1-5, with D maybe TRBD1 (5 bases). This CDR3 has 15 residues. Germline V gives CDR1 LNHDA, CDR2 SQIVND (reference sequence). The V gene lost 1 base and the J gene lost 4 bases, with 11 bases spanning the gap. The CDR3 region has the DNA TGTGCCAGTAGTATAGTGGGGGGAACAAATCAGCCCCAGCATTTT. Translation: CASSIVGGTNQPQHF.

The sample holds a few counts of this clone. The chain is built from TRBV11-2 and TRBJ1-5, with unresolved D. The V end was cut by 0 bases, the J end by 2 bases, with 8 bases between. CDR1 is SGHAT and CDR2 is FQNNGV in the germline V gene. The CDR3 extends over 15 amino acids. The CDR3 protein is CASSLDRGGNQPQHF. CDR3 bases: TGTGCCAGCAGCTTAGATCGCGGGGGCAATCAGCCCCAGCATTTT.

This chain links TRBV5-4 with TRBJ1-1, with 10 nucleotides matching TRBD1. Per germline, CDR1 SGHNT and CDR2 YYREEE (reference sequence). Trimming at V came to 5 bases and at J to 5 bases, leaving 12 bases not matched to a gene. The CDR3 length is 16 residues. DNA for the CDR3: TGTGCCAGCAGGACAACTCCGGACAGGGGGGGAACTGAAGCTTTCTTT. Protein: CASRTTPDRGGTEAFF. Looking up the rest from reference TRBV5-4 and TRBJ1-1 gives the full variable domain: ETGVTQSPTHLIKTRGQQVTLRCSSQSGHNTVSWYQQALGQGPQFIFQYYREEENGRGNFPPRFSGLQFPNYSSELNVNALELDDSALYLCASRTTPDRGGTEAFFGQGTRLTVV.

The genes are TRBV19 and TRBJ2-1; tentative D call: TRBD2 (5 bases). The germline gives CDR1 LNHDA, CDR2 SQIVND (reference sequence). CDR3 length: 16 amino acids. Trimming pared 3 bases from V and 0 bases from J, leaving 12 bases between. CDR3 bases: TGTGCCAGTAGTATCGGGGTAGCGAACTCCTACAATGAGCAGTTCTTC. Translating it yields CASSIGVANSYNEQFF.

J is TRBJ1-1 and V is TRBV5-1, with TRBD1 identical over 9 bases. Germline V gene data show CDR1 as SGHRS and CDR2 as YFSETQ. This CDR3 region has 15 residues. With 4 bases clipped from V and 5 bases from J, the junction kept 9 bases outside the gene matches. Here the CDR3 reads CASSPTGGAETEAFF. The CDR3 region has the DNA TGCGCCAGCAGCCCTACAGGGGGCGCGGAGACTGAAGCTTTCTTT.

This chain joins TRBV5-1 and TRBJ1-2; no clear D gene. The CDR3 has 13 amino acids. Germline loops: CDR1 SGHRS, CDR2 YFSETQ. Trimming cost V 0 bases and J 5 bases, with 8 bases left between them. CDR3 sequence (DNA): TGCGCCAGCAGCTTGGGGCAGCGTTATGGCTACACCTTC. Its translation: CASSLGQRYGYTF. Full variable domain (rest looked up from reference TRBV5-1 and TRBJ1-2): KAGVTQTPRYLIKTRGQQVTLSCSPISGHRSVSWYQQTPGQGLQFLFEYFSETQRNKGNFPGRFSGRQFSNSRSEMNVSTLELGDSALYLCASSLGQRYGYTFGSGTRLTVV.

The gene calls are TRBV7-2 and TRBJ1-1; D unclear. The CDR3 covers 15 residues. Germline-derived CDR1 and CDR2 are SGHTA and FQGNSA. V was clipped by 2 bases and J by 7 bases, with 17 bases between them. CDR3 in DNA: TGTGCCAGCAGCTTATATGGGAAGGGAGGTGGTGAAGCTTTCTTT. Translating it yields CASSLYGKGGGEAFF.

This chain uses TRBV29-1 with TRBJ2-1, with 9 positions matching TRBD1. The CDR3 totals 14 residues. The junction had 9 bases not matched to a gene; V was cut back by 6 bases and J by 6 bases. Germline V gene sequence: CDR1 SQVTM, CDR2 ANQGSEA. In DNA form, the CDR3 reads TGCAGCGTCGATCCGGGACAGGGTCCCAATGAGCAGTTCTTC. This encodes CSVDPGQGPNEQFF.

The V gene is TRBV7-9, the J gene TRBJ1-1; TRBD1 aligns across 12 bases. The junction had 11 bases not matched to a gene; V was cut back by 5 bases and J by 7 bases. The V gene's germline CDR1 is SEHNR and CDR2 FQNEAQ (reference sequence). This CDR3 has 16 amino acids. DNA of the CDR3: TGTGCCAGCAGCGGGGCCGGGACAGGGGGCCCCTTTGAAGCTTTCTTT. Translation: CASSGAGTGGPFEAFF.

The CDR3 DNA reads TGTGCCAGCAGTTACTCGGTCAGGAACACTGAAGCTTTCTTT. It specifies CASSYSVRNTEAFF. The rearrangement joins TRBV6-6 to TRBJ1-1; D is undetermined. The germline V gene has CDR1 MNHNY and CDR2 SVGAGI (reference sequence). Trimming removed 0 bases from V and 1 base from J, with 6 bases in between. The CDR3 totals 14 residues.

V and J are TRBV7-2 and TRBJ1-1, with D perhaps matching TRBD1 (6 bases). The germline V and J ends were trimmed by 0 bases and 4 bases, with 9 bases remaining between them. CDR1 is SGHTA, CDR2 FQGNSA, per germline. The CDR3 length is 14 residues. The CDR3 DNA reads as TGTGCCAGCAGCTTAGCCCCACAGGGCACTGAAGCTTTCTTT. It specifies CASSLAPQGTEAFF.

The rearrangement links TRBV7-2 to TRBJ1-2; D is possibly TRBD1 (5 bases). The germline V and J ends were trimmed by 1 base and 8 bases, with 14 bases remaining between them. The CDR3 totals 14 residues. Germline values: CDR1 SGHTA, CDR2 FQGNSA. The DNA of the CDR3 is TGTGCCAGCAGCTTAGACGCGGGGGTGTGGGGCTACACCTTC. Its translation: CASSLDAGVWGYTF.